This T cell receptor beta chain derives from a study of blood T cell repertoires in COVID-19 (TCRdb year 2020). In the study overall: Samples covering the acute and convalescent phases of COVID-19 were provided by collaborators in the United States, Italy and Spain. Where available, HLA class I and class II types were obtained from metadata supplied by the sample provider rather than from assay-based typing. Subjects who had been exposed to COVID-19, were actively infected with it, or had recovered from it provided the deeply sampled blood TCRbeta repertoires that made up the dataset. Nearly every sample came with metadata listing a de-identified subject ID, COVID-19 status, age in years and sex. The material from the prospective study consisted of cDNA or gDNA derived from T cells, B-cell-depleted T cells, or PBMCs. The samples were drawn from the first 160 participants of the ongoing ImmuneRACE study and from 1,254 subjects provided by 6 global collaborators. A freely available public database, intended as a resource for researchers studying the immune response to SARS-CoV-2, is where the repertoires were released. Study-wide conclusions, independent of this receptor: Clinical and demographic metadata were provided uncurated, with the amount varying by source and participant.

Whole blood was collected in K2EDTA tubes by collaborating institutions according to the institutions' own protocols. For TCRbeta analysis, collaborator samples were shipped as frozen whole blood, as isolated PBMCs, or as DNA extracted from either sample type. There are 14 amino acids in the CDR3, from cysteine to phenylalanine inclusive. Just the 42-base CDR3 DNA is kept, in frame starting at base 1. The germline V gene supplies CDR1 SGHAT and CDR2 FQNNGV. V was cut back by 5 bases and J by 2 bases, leaving a gap of 9 bases between them. TCRbeta CDR3 regions were amplified from genomic DNA by means of the immunoSEQ Assay, a bias-controlled multiplex PCR. In the authors' own workflow: The number of nucleated cells in each sample was estimated from the amplification of reference gene primers within the assay. To quantify the absolute abundance of each unique TCRbeta CDR3 rearrangement, sequence reads were collapsed and filtered. For each sample, productive Simpson clonality was calculated as the square root of Simpson's diversity index across productive rearrangements. TCRdb holds this immuneACCESS table with in-frame rearrangements only. Some clones are missing; in checked studies, unresolved V genes explain under half, and the rest has no known cause. The DNA gave D and trimming, while V, J and clone size come from that table. The sample table records 350,000 to 450,000 clones; around 85% of these occur just once. Jointly, the top ten make up 3.6% of the sample.

Remarks on this clone: Its antigen target is currently unknown. Per-base qualities were not stored, and no clone one base away is much larger.

This sequence was found in a woman in her late teens or twenties with acute or convalescent COVID-19. In this chain, TRBV11-2 is recombined with TRBJ2-2; the D gene is perhaps TRBD1, from 6 matching bases. Source material: peripheral blood. Here the CDR3 is given as CASSRTVNTGELFF. The DNA sequence is TGTGCCAGCAGCCGGACAGTAAACACCGGGGAGCTGTTTTTT.